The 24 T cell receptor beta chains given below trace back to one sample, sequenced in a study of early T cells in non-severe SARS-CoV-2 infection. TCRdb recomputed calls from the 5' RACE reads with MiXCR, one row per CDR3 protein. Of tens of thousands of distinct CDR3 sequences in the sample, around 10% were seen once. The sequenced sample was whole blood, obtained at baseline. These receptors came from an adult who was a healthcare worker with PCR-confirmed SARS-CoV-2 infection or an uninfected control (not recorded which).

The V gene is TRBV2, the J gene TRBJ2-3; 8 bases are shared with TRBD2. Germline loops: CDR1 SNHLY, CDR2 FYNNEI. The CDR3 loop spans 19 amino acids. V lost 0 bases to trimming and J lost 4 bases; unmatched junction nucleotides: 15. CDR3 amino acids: CASSEAGGLAVRGSDTQYF. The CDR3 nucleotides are TGTGCCAGCAGTGAAGCGGGCGGACTAGCTGTTCGGGGCTCAGATACGCAGTATTTT.

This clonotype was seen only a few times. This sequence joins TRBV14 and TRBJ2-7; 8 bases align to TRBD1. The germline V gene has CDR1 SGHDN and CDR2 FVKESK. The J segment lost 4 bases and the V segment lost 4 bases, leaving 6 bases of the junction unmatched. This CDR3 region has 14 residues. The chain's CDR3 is CASSRVQGGYEQYF. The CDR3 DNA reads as TGTGCCAGCAGCCGAGTACAGGGGGGTTACGAGCAGTACTTC. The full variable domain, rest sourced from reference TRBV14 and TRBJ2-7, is EAGVTQFPSHSVIEKGQTVTLRCDPISGHDNLYWYRRVMGKEIKFLLHFVKESKQDESGMPNNRFLAERTGGTYSTLKVQPAELEDSGVYFCASSRVQGGYEQYFGPGTRLTVT.

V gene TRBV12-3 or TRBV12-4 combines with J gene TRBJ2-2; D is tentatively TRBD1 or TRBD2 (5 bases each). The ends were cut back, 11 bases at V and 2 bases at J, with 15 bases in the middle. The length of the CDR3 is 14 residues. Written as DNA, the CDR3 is TGTGCCGGGTCGAGGGGATCCAACACCGGGGAGCTGTTTTTT. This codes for CAGSRGSNTGELFF.

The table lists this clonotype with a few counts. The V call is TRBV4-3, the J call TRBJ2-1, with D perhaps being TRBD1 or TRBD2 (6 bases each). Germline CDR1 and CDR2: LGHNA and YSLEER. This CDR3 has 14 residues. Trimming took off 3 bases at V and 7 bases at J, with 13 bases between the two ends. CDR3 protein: CASSQETGRNEQFF. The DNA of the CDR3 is TGCGCCAGCAGCCAGGAAACAGGGAGGAATGAGCAGTTCTTC.

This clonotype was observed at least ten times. The CDR3 DNA reads TGTGCCAGCAGCTTGAGAGAGGGTAATTCACCCCTCCACTTT. Translation: CASSLREGNSPLHF. V and J are TRBV7-8 and TRBJ1-6; D is unresolved. The CDR3 is 14 amino acids. Trimming took 3 bases from V and 6 from J, leaving 9 bases between them. Germline loops: CDR1 SGHVS, CDR2 FQNEAQ.

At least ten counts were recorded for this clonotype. CDR3 sequence reads: CASSLELAGGQFF. The CDR3 DNA reads TGTGCCAGCAGCTTAGAACTAGCGGGGGGGCAGTTCTTC. The chain combines TRBV7-2 with TRBJ2-1; 12 positions agree with TRBD2. The CDR3 runs to 13 residues. The V gene end was trimmed by 1 base and the J gene end by 12 bases; junction bases not matched to a gene: 1. Per germline, CDR1 SGHTA and CDR2 FQGNSA.

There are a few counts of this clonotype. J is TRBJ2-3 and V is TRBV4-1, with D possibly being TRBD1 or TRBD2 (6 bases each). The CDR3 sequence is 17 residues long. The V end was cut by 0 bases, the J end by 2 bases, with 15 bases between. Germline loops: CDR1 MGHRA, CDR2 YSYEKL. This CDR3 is CASSQDRRGANTDTQYF. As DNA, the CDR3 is TGCGCCAGCAGCCAAGATAGGAGGGGGGCGAACACAGATACGCAGTATTTT.

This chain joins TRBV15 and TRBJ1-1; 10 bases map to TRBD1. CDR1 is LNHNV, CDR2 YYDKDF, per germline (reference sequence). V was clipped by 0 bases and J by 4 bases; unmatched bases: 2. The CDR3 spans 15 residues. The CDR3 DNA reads TGTGCCACCAGCAGAGATGGGACAGGGGCCACTGAAGCTTTCTTT. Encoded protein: CATSRDGTGATEAFF.

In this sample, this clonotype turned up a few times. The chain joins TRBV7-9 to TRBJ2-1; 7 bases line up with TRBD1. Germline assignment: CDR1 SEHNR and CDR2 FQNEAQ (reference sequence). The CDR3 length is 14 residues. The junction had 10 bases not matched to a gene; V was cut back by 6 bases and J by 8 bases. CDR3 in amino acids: CASSQSTGVDEQFF. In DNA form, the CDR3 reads TGTGCCAGCAGTCAAAGCACAGGGGTCGATGAGCAGTTCTTC.

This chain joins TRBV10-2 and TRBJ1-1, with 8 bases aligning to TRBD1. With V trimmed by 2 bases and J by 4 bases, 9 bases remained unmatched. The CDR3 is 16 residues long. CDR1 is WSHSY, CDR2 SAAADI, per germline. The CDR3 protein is CASSEQGANLGTEAFF. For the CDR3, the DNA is TGCGCCAGCAGTGAGCAGGGGGCGAATTTAGGCACTGAAGCTTTCTTT.

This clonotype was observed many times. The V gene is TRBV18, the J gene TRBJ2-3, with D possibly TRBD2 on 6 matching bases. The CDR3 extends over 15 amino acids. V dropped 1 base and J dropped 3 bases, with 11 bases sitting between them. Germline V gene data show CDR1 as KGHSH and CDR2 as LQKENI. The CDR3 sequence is CASSPRAGRTDTQYF. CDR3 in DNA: TGTGCCAGCTCACCACGTGCGGGGAGAACAGATACGCAGTATTTT.

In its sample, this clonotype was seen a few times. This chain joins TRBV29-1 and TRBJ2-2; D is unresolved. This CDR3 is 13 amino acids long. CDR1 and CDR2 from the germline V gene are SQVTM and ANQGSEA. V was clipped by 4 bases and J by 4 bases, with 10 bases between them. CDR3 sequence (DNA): TGCAGCGTTGGTCCCAGACTCACCGGGGAGCTGTTTTTT. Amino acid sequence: CSVGPRLTGELFF.

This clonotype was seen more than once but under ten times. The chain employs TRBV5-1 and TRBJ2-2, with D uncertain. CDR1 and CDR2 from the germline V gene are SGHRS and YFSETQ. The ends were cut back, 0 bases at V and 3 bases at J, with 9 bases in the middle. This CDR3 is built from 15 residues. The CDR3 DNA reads TGCGCCAGCAGCTTGGTGGGGTCCCACACCGGGGAGCTGTTTTTT. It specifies CASSLVGSHTGELFF.

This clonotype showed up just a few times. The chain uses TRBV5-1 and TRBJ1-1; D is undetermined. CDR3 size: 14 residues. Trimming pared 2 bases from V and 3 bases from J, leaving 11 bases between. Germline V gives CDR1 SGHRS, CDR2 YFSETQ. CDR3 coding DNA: TGCGCCAGCAGCTTTAAGGGAACCCACACTGAAGCTTTCTTT. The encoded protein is CASSFKGTHTEAFF.

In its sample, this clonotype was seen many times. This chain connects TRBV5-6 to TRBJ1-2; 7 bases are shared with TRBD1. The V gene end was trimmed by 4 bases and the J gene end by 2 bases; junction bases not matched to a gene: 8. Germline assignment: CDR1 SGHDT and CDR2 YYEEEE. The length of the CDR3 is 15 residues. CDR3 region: CASSPRQGTNYGYTF. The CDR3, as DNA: TGTGCCAGCAGCCCCCGACAGGGCACCAACTATGGCTACACCTTC.

CDR3 nucleotides: TGTGCTAGCCGGGGGATATCAGACACCGGGGAGCTGTTTTTT. Translation: CASRGISDTGELFF. This chain links TRBV7-7 with TRBJ2-2; D is perhaps TRBD2 (6 bases). The CDR3 length is 14 residues. The germline gives CDR1 SSHAT, CDR2 FNYEAQ (reference sequence).

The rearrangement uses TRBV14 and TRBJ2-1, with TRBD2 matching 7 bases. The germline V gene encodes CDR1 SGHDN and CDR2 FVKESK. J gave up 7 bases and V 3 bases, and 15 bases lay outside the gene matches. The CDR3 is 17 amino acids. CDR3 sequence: CASSHPGGTIFRNEQFF. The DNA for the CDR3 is TGTGCCAGCAGCCACCCTGGCGGGACTATATTTCGGAATGAGCAGTTCTTC. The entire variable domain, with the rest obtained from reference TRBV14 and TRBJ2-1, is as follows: EAGVTQFPSHSVIEKGQTVTLRCDPISGHDNLYWYRRVMGKEIKFLLHFVKESKQDESGMPNNRFLAERTGGTYSTLKVQPAELEDSGVYFCASSHPGGTIFRNEQFFGPGTRLTVL.

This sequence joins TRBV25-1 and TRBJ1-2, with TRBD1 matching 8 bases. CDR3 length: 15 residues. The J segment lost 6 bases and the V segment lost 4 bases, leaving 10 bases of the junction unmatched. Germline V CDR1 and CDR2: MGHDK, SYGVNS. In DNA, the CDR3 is TGTGCCAGCAGTGCCCCTGGACAGGGCGGGGATGGCTACACCTTC. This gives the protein CASSAPGQGGDGYTF.

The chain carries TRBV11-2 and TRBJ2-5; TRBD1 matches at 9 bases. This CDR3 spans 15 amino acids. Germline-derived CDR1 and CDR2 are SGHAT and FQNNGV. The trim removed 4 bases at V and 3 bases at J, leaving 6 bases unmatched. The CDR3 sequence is CASSSVDRGKETQYF. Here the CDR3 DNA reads TGTGCCAGCAGCTCCGTAGACAGGGGGAAAGAGACCCAGTACTTC.

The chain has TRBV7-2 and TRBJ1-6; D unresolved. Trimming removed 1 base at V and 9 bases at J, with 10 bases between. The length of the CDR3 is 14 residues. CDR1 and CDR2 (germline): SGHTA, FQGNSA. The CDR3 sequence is CASSLEQFFSPLHF. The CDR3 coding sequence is TGTGCCAGCAGCTTAGAACAATTTTTTTCACCCCTCCACTTT.

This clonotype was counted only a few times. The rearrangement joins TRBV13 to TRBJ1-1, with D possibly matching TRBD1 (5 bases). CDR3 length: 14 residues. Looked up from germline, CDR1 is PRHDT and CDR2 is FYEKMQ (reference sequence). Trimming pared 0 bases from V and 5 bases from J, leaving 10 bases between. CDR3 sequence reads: CASSLGARATEAFF. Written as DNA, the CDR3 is TGTGCCAGCAGCTTAGGGGCCAGGGCGACTGAAGCTTTCTTT. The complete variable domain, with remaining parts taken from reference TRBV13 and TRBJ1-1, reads AAGVIQSPRHLIKEKRETATLKCYPIPRHDTVYWYQQGPGQDPQFLISFYEKMQSDKGSIPDRFSAQQFSDYHSELNMSSLELGDSALYFCASSLGARATEAFFGQGTRLTVV.

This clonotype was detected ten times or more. CDR3: CASSVGAGTDTQYF. The CDR3 nucleotides read TGTGCCAGCAGTGTGGGGGCCGGCACAGATACGCAGTATTTT. The chain carries TRBV2 and TRBJ2-3; perhaps TRBD1 as D (6 bases). Germline V lookup: CDR1 SNHLY, CDR2 FYNNEI. Trimming left V 4 bases short and J 1 base short, with 9 bases between. The CDR3 covers 14 residues.

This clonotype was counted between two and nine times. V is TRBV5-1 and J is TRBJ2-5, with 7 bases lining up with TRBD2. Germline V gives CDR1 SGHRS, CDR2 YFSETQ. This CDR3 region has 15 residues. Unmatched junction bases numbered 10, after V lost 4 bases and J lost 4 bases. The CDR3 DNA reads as TGCGCCAGCAGCACCCAGCCGGGGGGAGGAGAGACCCAGTACTTC. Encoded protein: CASSTQPGGGETQYF. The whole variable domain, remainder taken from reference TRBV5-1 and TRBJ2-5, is KAGVTQTPRYLIKTRGQQVTLSCSPISGHRSVSWYQQTPGQGLQFLFEYFSETQRNKGNFPGRFSGRQFSNSRSEMNVSTLELGDSALYLCASSTQPGGGETQYFGPGTRLLVL.

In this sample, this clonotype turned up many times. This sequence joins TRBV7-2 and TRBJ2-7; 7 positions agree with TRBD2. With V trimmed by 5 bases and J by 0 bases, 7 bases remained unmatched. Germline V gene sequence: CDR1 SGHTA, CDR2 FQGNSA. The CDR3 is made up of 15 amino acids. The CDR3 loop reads CASSRSGVGSYEQYF. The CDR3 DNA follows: TGTGCCAGCAGCAGAAGCGGGGTCGGCTCCTACGAGCAGTACTTC.